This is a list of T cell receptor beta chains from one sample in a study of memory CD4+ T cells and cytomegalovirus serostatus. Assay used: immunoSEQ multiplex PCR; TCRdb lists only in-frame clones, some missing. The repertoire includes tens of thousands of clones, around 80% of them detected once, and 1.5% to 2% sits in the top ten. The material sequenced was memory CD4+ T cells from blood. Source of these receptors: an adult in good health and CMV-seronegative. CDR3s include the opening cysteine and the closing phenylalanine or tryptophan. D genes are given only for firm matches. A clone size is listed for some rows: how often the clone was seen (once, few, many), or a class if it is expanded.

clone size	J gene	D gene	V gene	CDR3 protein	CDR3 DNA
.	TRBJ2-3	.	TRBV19	CASSITLLDTQYF	TGTGCCAGTAGTATAACCCTTTTGGATACGCAGTATTTT
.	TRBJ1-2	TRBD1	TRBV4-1	CASSLTSTGTGTYGYTF	TGCGCCAGCAGCCTCACCTCTACCGGGACAGGGACCTATGGCTACACCTTC
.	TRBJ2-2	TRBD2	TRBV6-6	CASRILADTGELFF	TGTGCCAGCAGGATACTAGCGGACACCGGGGAGCTGTTTTTT
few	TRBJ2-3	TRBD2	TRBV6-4	CASSPLAGGSDTQYF	TGTGCCAGCAGTCCCCTAGCGGGGGGATCAGATACGCAGTATTTT
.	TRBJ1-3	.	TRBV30	CAWSLTVGGGNTIYF	TGTGCCTGGAGTCTTACAGTTGGCGGTGGAAACACCATATATTTT
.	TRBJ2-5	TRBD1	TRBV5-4	CASSSPGQAGRTQYF	TGTGCCAGCAGCTCTCCGGGACAGGCTGGAAGGACCCAGTACTTC
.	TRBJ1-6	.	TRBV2	CASRWGGWSPLHF	TGTGCCAGCAGGTGGGGGGGGTGGTCACCCCTCCACTTT
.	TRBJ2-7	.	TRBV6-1	CASNMAYEQYF	TGTGCCAGCAATATGGCCTACGAGCAGTACTTC
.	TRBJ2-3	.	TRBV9	CASSVGLRTDTQYF	TGTGCCAGCAGCGTAGGCTTACGCACAGATACGCAGTATTTT
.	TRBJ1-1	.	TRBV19	CASKKGVDTEAFF	TGTGCCAGTAAAAAGGGGGTGGACACTGAAGCTTTCTTT
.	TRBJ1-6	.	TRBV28	CASSLGVSPLHF	TGTGCCAGCAGTTTGGGGGTATCACCCCTCCACTTT
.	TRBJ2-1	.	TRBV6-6	CASSQFSGLNEQFF	TGTGCCAGCAGTCAATTCTCGGGACTCAATGAGCAGTTCTTC
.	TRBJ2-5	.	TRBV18	CASSRGLFPETQYF	TGTGCCAGCTCACGAGGACTGTTCCCGGAGACCCAGTACTTC
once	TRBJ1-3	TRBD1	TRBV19	CASSGQEMISGNTIYF	TGTGCCAGTAGTGGACAGGAGATGATCTCTGGAAACACCATATATTTT
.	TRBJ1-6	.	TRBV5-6	CASSPNIGPLHF	TGTGCCAGCAGCCCGAACATTGGGCCCCTCCACTTT
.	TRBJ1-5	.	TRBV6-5	CASSLGPGNQPQHF	TGTGCCAGCAGTTTGGGGCCTGGCAATCAGCCCCAGCATTTT
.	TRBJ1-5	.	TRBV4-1	CASSQERLGDNQPQHF	TGCGCCAGCAGCCAAGAAAGATTGGGGGACAATCAGCCCCAGCATTTT
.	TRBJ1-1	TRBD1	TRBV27	CASSFGTGGTYTEAFF	TGTGCCAGCAGTTTCGGGACAGGGGGCACGTACACTGAAGCTTTCTTT
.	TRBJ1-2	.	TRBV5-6	CASSIGRNNYGYTF	TGTGCCAGCAGCATAGGACGGAATAACTATGGCTACACCTTC
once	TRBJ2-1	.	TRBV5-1	CASSIIAINDEQFF	TGCGCCAGCAGCATCATAGCGATCAATGATGAGCAGTTCTTC
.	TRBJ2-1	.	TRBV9	CASSSGTSYYNEQFF	TGTGCCAGCAGCTCCGGGACCTCCTACTACAATGAGCAGTTCTTC
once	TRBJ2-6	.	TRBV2	CASSQRTGANVLTF	TGTGCCAGCAGTCAGAGAACTGGGGCCAACGTCCTGACTTTC
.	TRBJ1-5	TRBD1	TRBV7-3	CASSVRGQFSPQHF	TGTGCCAGCAGCGTAAGGGGACAGTTCTCGCCCCAGCATTTT
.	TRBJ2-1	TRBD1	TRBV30	CAWSVSRTGTAGEQFF	TGTGCCTGGAGTGTAAGCCGGACAGGGACTGCCGGTGAGCAGTTCTTC
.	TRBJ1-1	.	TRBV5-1	CASSPEGGSGTEAFF	TGCGCCAGCAGCCCGGAGGGGGGGAGTGGGACTGAAGCTTTCTTT
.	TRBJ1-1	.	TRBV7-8	CASSLGQVEVAFF	TGTGCCAGCAGCTTAGGGCAGGTTGAAGTAGCTTTCTTT
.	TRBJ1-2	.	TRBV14	CASSVAANYGYTF	TGTGCCAGCAGTGTAGCAGCTAACTATGGCTACACCTTC
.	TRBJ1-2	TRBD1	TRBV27	CASSLIGTGGDGYTF	TGTGCCAGCAGTTTGATAGGGACAGGGGGTGATGGCTACACCTTC
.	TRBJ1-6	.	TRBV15	CATSRVARGSPLHF	TGTGCCACCAGCAGAGTTGCGCGCGGGTCACCCCTCCACTTT